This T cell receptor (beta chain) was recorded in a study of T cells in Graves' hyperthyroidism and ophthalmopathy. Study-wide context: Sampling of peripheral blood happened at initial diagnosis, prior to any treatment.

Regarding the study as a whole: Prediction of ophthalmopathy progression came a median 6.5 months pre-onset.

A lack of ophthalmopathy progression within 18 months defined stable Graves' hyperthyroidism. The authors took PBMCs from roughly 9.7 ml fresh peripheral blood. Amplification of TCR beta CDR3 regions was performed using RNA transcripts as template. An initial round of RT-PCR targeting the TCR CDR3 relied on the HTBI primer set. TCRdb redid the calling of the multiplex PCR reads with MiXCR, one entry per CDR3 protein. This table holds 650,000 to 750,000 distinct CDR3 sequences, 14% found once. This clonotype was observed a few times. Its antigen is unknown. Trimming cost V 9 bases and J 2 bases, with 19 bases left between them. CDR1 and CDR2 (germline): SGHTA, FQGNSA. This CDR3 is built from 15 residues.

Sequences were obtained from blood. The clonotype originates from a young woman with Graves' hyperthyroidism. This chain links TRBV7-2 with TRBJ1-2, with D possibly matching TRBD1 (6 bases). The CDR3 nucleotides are TGTGCCAGTAACGCCCCCGGGGGCTCGAACTATGGCTACACCTTC. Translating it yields CASNAPGGSNYGYTF.